What follows is one T cell receptor (beta chain) and its context. Its antigen is as yet unknown. This CDR3 is 14 amino acids long. Trimming pared 6 bases from V and 0 bases from J, leaving 12 bases between. This sample is part of a study of spatial heterogeneity in lung cancer. General observations from the study: Ubiquitous expanded tumor TCRs were observed in blood more at resection than follow-up.

Documented time point: sample taken at primary tumor resection. One entry per CDR3 protein results from TCRdb running MiXCR on the 5' RACE reads. The sample records some 39,000 distinct CDR3 sequences, nearly 7% being singletons. This chain connects TRBV12-3 or TRBV12-4 to TRBJ2-7; no clear D. The sequencing here drew on PBMCs, taken at surgery. The TCR was taken from a female donor with early-stage non-small cell lung cancer. The CDR3 here is CASSPYSSSYEQYF. The DNA of the CDR3 is TGTGCCAGCAGCCCATACTCCAGCTCCTACGAGCAGTACTTC.